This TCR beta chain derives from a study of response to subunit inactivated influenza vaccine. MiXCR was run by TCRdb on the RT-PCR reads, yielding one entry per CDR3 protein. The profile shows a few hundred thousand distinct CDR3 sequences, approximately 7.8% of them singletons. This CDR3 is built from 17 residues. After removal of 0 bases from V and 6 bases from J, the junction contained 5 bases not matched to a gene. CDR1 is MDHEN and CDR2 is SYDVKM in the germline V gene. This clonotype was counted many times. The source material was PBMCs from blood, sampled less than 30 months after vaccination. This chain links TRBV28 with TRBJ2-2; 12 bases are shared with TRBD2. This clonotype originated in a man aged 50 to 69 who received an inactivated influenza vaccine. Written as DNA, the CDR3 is TGTGCCAGCAGTTTATGGTCCCTAGCGGGGGGGCCCGGGGAGCTGTTTTTT. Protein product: CASSLWSLAGGPGELFF.